This T cell receptor beta chain was observed in a study of CD8 T cells in ankylosing spondylitis. Study-wide results and caveats: Earlier reports found some motif variants in synovial fluid and blood in reactive arthritis. The disease-linked clones had a CD8+ phenotype and low blood frequencies. Significantly higher representation of disease-linked clones was reported for matched ankylosing spondylitis synovial fluid. A TCR beta motif of under ten highly homologous variants seemed to mark ankylosing spondylitis blood.

Quantitative 5'-RACE with molecular barcodes was used to make the TCR beta libraries. TCRdb itself ran the 5' RACE reads through MiXCR, one entry per CDR3 protein. The repertoire consists of around 94,000 distinct CDR3 sequences, with about 9% occurring once and the leading ten covering around 30%. This clonotype was counted at least ten times. The target antigen is unknown. Germline V CDR1 and CDR2: MGHRA, YSYEKL. The V end lost 0 bases, the J end lost 0 bases, and 2 bases lay between the germline ends. The CDR3 contains 14 residues. The gene calls are TRBV4-1 and TRBJ2-2; D call uncertain. The TCR was taken from a male donor with ankylosing spondylitis. Input material: blood, either unsorted or a sorted T cell fraction (not recorded which). This CDR3 is CASSQDSNTGELFF. CDR3 DNA sequence: TGCGCCAGCAGCCAAGATTCGAACACCGGGGAGCTGTTTTTT.